One sample yielded the 10 T cell receptor beta chains listed below, sequenced in a study of blood T cell repertoires in COVID-19. Data came from immunoSEQ multiplex PCR; TCRdb stores just in-frame clones and leaves some out. The sample lists over 150,000 clones; about 80% were seen once. The sample comprised peripheral blood. The receptor set was obtained from a woman aged 55-70 years with acute or convalescent COVID-19.

The CDR3 nucleotides read TGTGCCAGCAGCAAATGGGAACAGGGGCAAAGGGGGGACACTGAAGCTTTCTTT. Its protein product is CASSKWEQGQRGDTEAFF. The gene calls are TRBV21-1 and TRBJ1-1; TRBD1 reflects the table's D call only, with no check against the DNA. TRBV21-1 is shown as a pseudogene. There are 18 residues in the CDR3.

This chain connects TRBV2 to TRBJ2-7; possible D gene TRBD1, 5 bases. Germline V gene sequence: CDR1 SNHLY, CDR2 FYNNEI. This CDR3 is built from 13 residues. V was shortened by 3 bases and J by 4 bases, with 10 bases between the two germline ends. The CDR3 loop is CASSDVGDYEQYF. CDR3 DNA sequence: TGTGCCAGCAGTGATGTAGGGGATTACGAGCAGTACTTC.

The J gene is TRBJ1-1, the V gene TRBV6-5; TRBD1 aligns across 10 bases. The trim removed 4 bases at V and 4 bases at J, leaving 3 bases unmatched. Germline-derived CDR1 and CDR2 are MNHEY and SVGAGI. The length of the CDR3 is 14 residues. The CDR3 nucleotides are TGTGCCAGCAGTTCCCGGGACAGGGGCACTGAAGCTTTCTTT. As protein: CASSSRDRGTEAFF.

The gene calls are TRBV19 and TRBJ1-1, with TRBD1 as a possible D gene (6 bases). Trimming left V 3 bases short and J 5 bases short, with 22 bases between. Looked up from germline, CDR1 is LNHDA and CDR2 is SQIVND (reference sequence). CDR3 length: 17 residues. DNA of the CDR3: TGTGCCAGTAGTATTCCCGGCCGGGGGGCAGGGATGACTGAAGCTTTCTTT. Translating it yields CASSIPGRGAGMTEAFF.

The J gene is TRBJ1-1, the V gene TRBV5-1; D is undetermined. The CDR3 totals 13 residues. Germline CDR1 and CDR2: SGHRS and YFSETQ. With 8 bases removed from V and 1 base from J, the gap between germline ends came to 12 bases. CDR3 protein: CASSPTPNTEAFF. As DNA, the CDR3 is TGCGCCAGTTCCCCTACCCCGAACACTGAAGCTTTCTTT.

The V and J genes are TRBV19 and TRBJ2-5; weak D call: TRBD2 (5 bases). Trimming pared 1 base from V and 3 bases from J, leaving 12 bases between. CDR1 is LNHDA and CDR2 is SQIVND in the germline V gene (reference sequence). CDR3 length: 15 amino acids. CDR3 sequence reads: CASSIAGSQEETQYF. DNA for the CDR3: TGTGCCAGTAGTATAGCGGGGTCCCAGGAAGAGACCCAGTACTTC.

This sequence joins TRBV3-1 (or the pseudogene TRBV3-2) and TRBJ2-2; 11 nucleotides match TRBD2. The CDR3 has 16 residues. Germline-derived CDR1 and CDR2 are LGHDT and YNNKEL (reference sequence). Unmatched junction bases numbered 6, after V lost 4 bases and J lost 5 bases. In DNA form, the CDR3 reads TGTGCCAGCAGCCTTAGCGGGGGGGCCGTGACCGGGGAGCTGTTTTTT. It is translated as CASSLSGGAVTGELFF.

The rearrangement uses TRBV29-1 and TRBJ1-3; D is unresolved. The V and J ends lost 1 base and 5 bases respectively, with 12 bases between them. This CDR3 has 14 residues. Germline V gene sequence: CDR1 SQVTM, CDR2 ANQGSEA. The CDR3 DNA is TGCAGCGTTGAAGTGGGCTGGATCCGAAACACCATATATTTT. As protein: CSVEVGWIRNTIYF.

The V and J genes are TRBV27 and TRBJ2-6; 11 nucleotides match TRBD2. After removal of 6 bases from V and 1 base from J, the junction contained 5 bases not matched to a gene. This CDR3 has 17 residues. Germline CDR1 is MNHEY and CDR2 is SMNVEV (reference sequence). CDR3 sequence reads: CASRPGLAESGANVLTF. CDR3 DNA sequence: TGTGCCAGCAGACCGGGACTAGCGGAGTCTGGGGCCAACGTCCTGACTTTC.

The chain employs TRBV2 and TRBJ1-1; the D gene is possibly TRBD1 (6 bases). V shed 11 bases and J shed 4 bases, with 17 bases lying between them. The CDR3 loop spans 13 amino acids. The germline gives CDR1 SNHLY, CDR2 FYNNEI. CDR3 residues: CAGRGARATEAFF. DNA for the CDR3: TGTGCCGGGAGGGGGGCGCGAGCCACTGAAGCTTTCTTT.